The clone carrying this TCR beta chain occurred many times. Its antigen remains unidentified. The record originates from a study of identical twins. Notes on the study in general: Cross-sectional statistics underpinned the conclusions; the same donors were not followed. Abundant beta clonotypes from cord blood bore fewer insertions; memory repertoires lacked this pattern. Low generation-probability sequences were in excess among twin-shared out-of-frame alpha sequences.

Each CDR3 protein is one row after TCRdb ran MiXCR on the 5' RACE reads. Among hundreds of thousands of distinct CDR3 sequences listed, 5.5% to 7.5% were seen once. The sequence was obtained from a young man in good health. Material for sequencing was naive T cells sorted from blood.

CDR3 in amino acids: CASSESSGYNEQFF. The CDR3, as DNA: TGTGCCAGCAGCGAATCCAGCGGATACAATGAGCAGTTCTTC. The rearrangement uses TRBV5-5 and TRBJ2-1; TRBD2 might be the D (5 bases). This CDR3 contains 14 residues. CDR1 SGHKS and CDR2 YYEKEE come from the germline V gene (reference sequence). Trimming left V 4 bases short and J 4 bases short, with 12 bases between.